This T cell receptor beta chain was sequenced during a study of cytomegalovirus exposure and HLA in healthy donors. The primer mix had 60 Vbeta and 13 Jbeta primers. TCRdb keeps only in-frame clones here, not all; method: immunoSEQ multiplex PCR. Of some 30,000 clones in the sample, approximately 87% were seen once. This clone was seen more than once but under ten times. What it recognizes is unknown. Study-wide points: Earlier results showed most TCR beta V segments being productive about 90% or about 30% of the time.

Germline CDR1 is SNHLY and CDR2 is FYNNEI. This CDR3 has 11 amino acids. Trimming pared 3 bases from V and 7 bases from J, leaving 3 bases between. V and J are TRBV2 and TRBJ1-4, with D unclear. The specimen was PBMCs. This clonotype was sampled from a boy aged 5-17 years in good health and CMV-seronegative. This CDR3 is CASSDGEKLFF. Here the CDR3 DNA reads TGTGCCAGCAGTGACGGTGAAAAACTGTTTTTT.